The 12 T cell receptor beta chains below were found in one sample sequenced in a study of cytomegalovirus exposure and HLA in healthy donors. PCR was performed using 60 Vbeta and 13 Jbeta primers. Assay: immunoSEQ multiplex PCR; the TCRdb copy retains only in-frame clones and omits some. The sample gives just over 150,000 clones, roughly 80% of which show up once; roughly 6.2% is in the top ten. Sequenced input: PBMCs. The source of these receptors is a male donor in good health and CMV-seropositive.

The gene calls are TRBV7-6 and TRBJ1-6; TRBD1 might be the D (6 bases). Germline CDR1 and CDR2: SGHVS and FNYEAQ. V lost 5 bases and J 0 bases, leaving 11 bases between the germline ends. The CDR3 extends over 16 amino acids. The CDR3 region has the DNA TGTGCCAGCAGCCCAGGGGTCAGCTCCTATAATTCACCCCTCCACTTT. Protein sequence: CASSPGVSSYNSPLHF.

The chain links TRBV13 to TRBJ1-3; 8 bases are shared with TRBD1. J lost 0 bases, V lost 5 bases, and 3 bases had no gene match. The CDR3 runs to 15 residues. CDR1 and CDR2 (germline): PRHDT, FYEKMQ (reference sequence). The CDR3 reads CASSPGGLSGNTIYF. CDR3 nucleotides: TGTGCCAGCAGCCCAGGGGGCCTCTCTGGAAACACCATATATTTT.

J is TRBJ1-1 and V is TRBV5-1; D is ambiguous. Between the trimmed V and J ends, which lost 2 bases and 0 bases, there was a span of 8 bases. The CDR3 extends over 14 amino acids. Looked up from germline, CDR1 is SGHRS and CDR2 is YFSETQ. The CDR3 reads CASSFAGLNTEAFF. For the CDR3, the DNA is TGCGCCAGCAGCTTCGCAGGTTTGAACACTGAAGCTTTCTTT.

The V gene is TRBV27, the J gene TRBJ1-6; the D is unclear. The CDR3 is made up of 15 amino acids. The germline V gene encodes CDR1 MNHEY and CDR2 SMNVEV (reference sequence). Trimming took 5 bases from V and 10 from J, leaving 18 bases between them. CDR3 region: CASSPKINARSPLHF. The CDR3 bases are TGTGCCAGCAGTCCCAAAATTAACGCCAGGTCACCCCTCCACTTT.

The sample holds one count of this clone. The gene calls are TRBV12-5 and TRBJ2-2; 9 bases are a match to TRBD2. V gave up 5 bases and J gave up 7 bases; unmatched junction bases: 11. The CDR3 has 16 residues. CDR1 is LGHNT and CDR2 is FRNRAP in the germline V gene. CDR3 protein: CASGVGLAGEGGELFF. The CDR3 bases are TGTGCTAGTGGTGTGGGACTAGCAGGAGAGGGCGGGGAGCTGTTTTTT.

The chain joins TRBV5-1 to TRBJ2-5, with TRBD1 identical over 9 bases. Germline V gene lookup returns CDR1 SGHRS and CDR2 YFSETQ. V shed 4 bases, J shed 5 bases, and the junction held 9 bases outside the gene matches. The length of the CDR3 is 15 residues. CDR3 nucleotide sequence: TGCGCCAGCAGCCAACCGGGACAGGGAGGGGAGACCCAGTACTTC. This sequence encodes CASSQPGQGGETQYF.

This clone was seen a handful of times. The chain joins TRBV29-1 to TRBJ2-2; unclear D gene. The CDR3 consists of 12 residues. Deletions cut 3 bases from V and 1 base from J, with 3 bases between. Germline V CDR1 and CDR2: SQVTM, ANQGSEA. This chain's CDR3 is CSVERNTGELFF. The DNA for the CDR3 is TGCAGCGTTGAGAGGAACACCGGGGAGCTGTTTTTT.

V gene TRBV18 combines with J gene TRBJ2-3, with D perhaps TRBD2 (5 bases). Germline-derived CDR1 and CDR2 are KGHSH and LQKENI. Trimming removed 6 bases at V and 0 bases at J, with 13 bases between. The CDR3 length is 15 residues. CDR3 bases: TGTGCCAGCTCTGCGGCGAGCGGTAGCACAGATACGCAGTATTTT. Translation gives CASSAASGSTDTQYF.

The chain joins TRBV11-3 to TRBJ2-1; 9 bases match TRBD2. Per the germline V gene, CDR1 is SGHNT and CDR2 is YENEEA. V shed 5 bases, J shed 7 bases, and the junction held 12 bases outside the gene matches. The CDR3 runs to 16 residues. The CDR3 loop is CASSDGTSWRTNEQFF. As DNA, the CDR3 is TGTGCCAGCAGCGACGGGACTAGCTGGAGAACGAATGAGCAGTTCTTC.

The gene calls are TRBV27 and TRBJ2-7; D possibly corresponds to TRBD2 (6 bases). The CDR3 spans 16 residues. Trimming pared 0 bases from V and 2 bases from J, leaving 14 bases between. Germline V gene lookup returns CDR1 MNHEY and CDR2 SMNVEV (reference sequence). The CDR3 DNA reads TGTGCCAGCAGTTTATCCTCGGTTGGCGGGACCTACGAGCAGTACTTC. Translation gives CASSLSSVGGTYEQYF.

V usage is TRBV2 and J usage is TRBJ2-7; the D is unclear. The V and J ends lost 3 bases and 3 bases respectively, with 6 bases between them. The V gene's germline CDR1 is SNHLY and CDR2 FYNNEI. The CDR3 consists of 12 residues. The CDR3 sequence is CASSDLYYEQYF. The CDR3 DNA follows: TGTGCCAGCAGTGATTTATACTACGAGCAGTACTTC.

This chain links TRBV7-2 with TRBJ2-3; 9 nucleotides line up with TRBD1. The CDR3 is 16 residues long. V was pared by 2 bases and J by 4 bases, with 7 bases of the junction left unmatched. CDR1 is SGHTA, CDR2 FQGNSA, per germline. This CDR3 is CASSLMTGGLADTQYF. The DNA of the CDR3 is TGTGCCAGCAGCTTAATGACAGGGGGTCTCGCAGATACGCAGTATTTT.